One sample yielded the 4 T cell receptor beta chains listed below, sequenced in a study of T cell responses to AZD1222 COVID-19 vaccine. Some clones are missing from TCRdb's copy, which holds only in-frame ones; the method was immunoSEQ multiplex PCR. This repertoire shows around 120,000 clones, around 90% found once; its top ten account for 0.95% to 1.5%. Source: peripheral blood, taken on day 0 of AZD1222 vaccination. These receptor sequences come from an adult in good health.

The J gene is TRBJ1-2, the V gene TRBV6-5, with D tentatively TRBD1 (6 bases). This CDR3 region has 11 residues. Trimming removed 6 bases from V and 8 bases from J, with 10 bases in between. The V gene's germline CDR1 is MNHEY and CDR2 SVGAGI. Here the CDR3 DNA reads TGTGCCAGCAGGGACAGTAACGGCTACACCTTC. Its protein product is CASRDSNGYTF.

The chain is built from TRBV4-3 and TRBJ2-1; D gene unclear. From germline, CDR1 is LGHNA and CDR2 YSLEER. The CDR3 consists of 12 residues. The V and J ends lost 0 bases and 9 bases respectively, with 6 bases between them. CDR3: CASSQDGSEQFF. The CDR3 DNA is TGCGCCAGCAGCCAAGACGGGTCTGAGCAGTTCTTC.

The genes are TRBV6-5 and TRBJ1-2; 7 nucleotides agree with TRBD1. The CDR3 has 15 amino acids. The germline CDR1 and CDR2 sequences are MNHEY and SVGAGI. V shed 6 bases and J 6 bases; nucleotides not matched to a gene: 13. CDR3 in amino acids: CASSDMWGQNNGYTF. The CDR3 DNA reads TGTGCCAGCAGCGACATGTGGGGACAGAATAATGGCTACACCTTC.

The chain is built from TRBV7-9 and TRBJ2-1; 8 bases match TRBD2. The CDR3 length is 15 residues. Germline CDR1 and CDR2: SEHNR and FQNEAQ (reference sequence). V shed 4 bases and J 4 bases; nucleotides not matched to a gene: 6. The CDR3 loop is CASSSTGGGYNEQFF. CDR3 DNA sequence: TGTGCCAGCAGCTCCACGGGCGGGGGGTACAATGAGCAGTTCTTC. The full variable domain, rest sourced from reference TRBV7-9 and TRBJ2-1, is DTGVSQNPRHKITKRGQNVTFRCDPISEHNRLYWYRQTLGQGPEFLTYFQNEAQLEKSRLLSDRFSAERPKGSFSTLEIQRTEQGDSAMYLCASSSTGGGYNEQFFGPGTRLTVL.